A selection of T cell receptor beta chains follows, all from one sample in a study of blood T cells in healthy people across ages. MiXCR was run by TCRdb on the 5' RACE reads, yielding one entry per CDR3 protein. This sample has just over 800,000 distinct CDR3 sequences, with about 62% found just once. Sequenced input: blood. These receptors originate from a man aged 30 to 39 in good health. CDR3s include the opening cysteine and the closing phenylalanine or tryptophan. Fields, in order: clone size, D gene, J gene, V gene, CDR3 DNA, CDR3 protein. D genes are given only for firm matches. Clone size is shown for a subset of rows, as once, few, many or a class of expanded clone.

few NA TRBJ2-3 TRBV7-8 TGTGCCAGCAGCTCCAGCGGCAGCACAGATACGCAGTATTTT CASSSSGSTDTQYF
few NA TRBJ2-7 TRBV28 TGTGCCACCCTTGCCCCCGGCTACGAGCAGTACTTC CATLAPGYEQYF
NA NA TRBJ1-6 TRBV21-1 TGTGCCAGCAGCAAAGAGGGCAGGGGCGTTAATTCACCCCTCCACTTT CASSKEGRGVNSPLHF
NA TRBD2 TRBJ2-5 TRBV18 TGTGCCAGCTCACCACGGGACTATCGGGAGACCCAGTACTTC CASSPRDYRETQYF
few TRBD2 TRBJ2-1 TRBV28 TGTGCCAGCAGTTTATCCCTAGCGGGGGAGTACAATGAGCAGTTCTTC CASSLSLAGEYNEQFF
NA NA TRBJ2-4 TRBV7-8 TGTGCCAGCAGCTCCAAGGGGGGGGCGCGGTCCAAAAACGTTCAGTACTTC CASSSKGGARSKNVQYF
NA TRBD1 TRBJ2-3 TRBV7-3 TGTGCCAGCAGCCCTGGGTCGCAGGGGGTGTATACAGATACGCAGTATTTT CASSPGSQGVYTDTQYF
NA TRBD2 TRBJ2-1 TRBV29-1 TGCAGCTTCAGCGGGACCGACTTCAATGAGCAGTTCTTC CSFSGTDFNEQFF
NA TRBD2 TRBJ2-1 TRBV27 TGTGCCAGCAGTCTCCTGGAGCGGGAGAACAAGGAGCAGTTCTTC CASSLLERENKEQFF
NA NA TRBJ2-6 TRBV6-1 TGTGCCAGCAGTGTCCCCAGTTCTGGGGCCAACGTCCTGACTTTC CASSVPSSGANVLTF
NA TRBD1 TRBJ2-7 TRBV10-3 TGTGCCATCAGTGCTGGGACAGCTAACTACGAGCAGTACTTC CAISAGTANYEQYF
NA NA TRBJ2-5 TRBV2 TGTGCCAGCGAGTTTCCAGAGACCCAGTACTTC CASEFPETQYF
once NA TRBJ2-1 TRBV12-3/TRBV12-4 TGTGCCAGCAGTCCTGACGGACGAGAGACCCAGTTCTTC CASSPDGRETQFF
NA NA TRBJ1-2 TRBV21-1 TGTGCCAGCAGCCTTGACAGGGGTAAATCTTGCGGCTACACCTTC CASSLDRGKSCGYTF
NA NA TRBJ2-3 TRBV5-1 TGCGCCAGCAGCTTCAAGACCCGCACAGATACGCAGTATTTT CASSFKTRTDTQYF
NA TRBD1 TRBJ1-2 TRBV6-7 TGTGCCAGCAGTTACTCGACCCGGACAGGGGCCTATGGCTACACCTTC CASSYSTRTGAYGYTF